The entry below gives a single TCR beta chain sequence along with its context. Its antigen is currently not known. Within one base of it there is no much larger clone, and no base qualities were kept. cDNA was synthesized by template-switch 5'RACE using a primer with a 10-nucleotide random unique molecular identifier that tagged each TCR transcript. Every sequencing run yielded over 190 million TCR-beta sequences covering 15-18 subjects. The RNeasy kit was used to extract total RNA. The KAPA Real-time Library Amplification kit was used to amplify TCR-beta VDJ regions with primers targeting the TCR constant region and the 5'RACE anchor. A first PCR added sample indexes and Illumina adaptors, and a second PCR then raised library yield. The roughly 650 bp TCR product was size-selected on a 2% E-gel SizeSelection system after Ampure bead purification. Before pooling, libraries had their quality checked on a Bioanalyzer, their concentration measured with Qubit, and their quantity determined with the Kapa Library Quantification kit. Libraries were sequenced paired-end 2 x 150 bp on an Illumina HiSeq 2500. To increase sequence diversity, roughly 23-30% phiX was spiked into each library pool. The source study handled its data this way. Quality-filtered reads were processed with the UMI-based MiGEC pipeline, which removed over 75% of raw TCR sequences during error correction. IMGT germline references were used for aligning VDJ genes, and each clonotype was defined as a unique CDR3 amino acid sequence together with its V-J genes. Clonal expansion, Shannon diversity and CDR3 relatedness (CalcPairwiseDistances, ClusterSamples) were evaluated with VDJtools, and phylogenetic trees were built with CLCbio workbench. Clones with at least 8 unique UMIs were defined as expanded, with this threshold being based on coefficient-of-variation modelling across technical triplicates. TCRdb ran its own pipeline on the public reads, namely fastp trimming at Q25 and MiXCR clone calling, and kept in-frame beta chains. Every distinct CDR3 protein forms one entry, paired with its most common genes and DNA. TCRdb, rather than the study authors, made the V and J calls. Within this sample are about 46,000 distinct CDR3 sequences, with 4% to 5.5% of them counted one time only. The ten largest clonotypes hold roughly 6% of the sample.

Libraries from unsorted PBMCs were made from 2 million PBMCs kept in RNAlater at -80 degrees C until RNA extraction. Multiple sclerosis patients were enrolled in a US clinical protocol evaluating disease progression by magnetic resonance imaging. PBMCs were separated from peripheral blood using Ficoll-Hypaque density gradient centrifugation and then cryopreserved in liquid nitrogen. According to the germline V gene, CDR1 reads SGHTA and CDR2 reads FQGNSA. The junction shows trimming of 5 bases on V and 4 bases on J, plus 12 bases between the germline ends. Spanning cysteine to phenylalanine, the CDR3 consists of 13 amino acids. The sequence is cut down to CDR3 DNA, 39 bases in frame from base 1. This entry is derived from a study of neurological immune-mediated disorders (dated by TCRdb to the late 2010s). With regard to the full study: Of the approximately 34 multiple sclerosis patients, roughly 30 had relapsing-remitting MS and 3 had secondary progressive MS. Using UMI-based sequencing, the study compared peripheral blood TCR-beta repertoires from patients with HTLV-I-associated myelopathy (HAM/TSP), patients with multiple sclerosis, and healthy controls. The roughly 100 TCR-beta libraries included longitudinal samples, technical triplicates and paired sorted CD4+ and CD8+ T-cell subsets alongside PBMC samples. The cohort comprised roughly 65 subjects: around 15 HAM/TSP patients, 35 or so multiple sclerosis patients and around 20 healthy controls.

Summary of the overall study and its limitations: TCR clonal expansion was greatest in HAM/TSP patients and smallest in MS patients, who ranked below even healthy controls. The MS cluster showed no association with clinical or MRI features, and the authors stated that larger cohorts are needed. No identical CDR3 amino acid sequences were found to be shared among expanded clones across subjects, suggesting that TCR-beta repertoires were private in all groups. Phylogenetic analysis grouped repertoires from 18 of 34 MS patients into a cluster of related CDR3 sequences, suggesting a possible repertoire-level signature.

The rearrangement combines TRBV7-2 with TRBJ2-7; the D gene remains uncertain. Sequenced: PBMCs. This clonotype was obtained from a woman between 55 and 75 years old with multiple sclerosis. The CDR3 reads as follows: CASSPRVRYEQYF. The sequence in DNA is TGTGCCAGCAGCCCCCGGGTAAGGTACGAGCAGTACTTC.